This T cell receptor (beta chain) was captured in a study of cytomegalovirus exposure and HLA in healthy donors. General study findings and limits: Later analysis reportedly placed an Asian-associated ancestry cluster below the approximately 680-donor mean in N-insertions. Specificity of three CMV-associated chains for CMV antigens was verified in vitro.

Primers: 60 Vbeta forward and 13 Jbeta reverse. Profiling relied on immunoSEQ multiplex PCR, and the TCRdb table lists in-frame clones only, not all of them. The repertoire holds 120,000 to 150,000 clones, with less than 65% as singletons. From germline, CDR1 is SNHLY and CDR2 FYNNEI. The V and J ends lost 2 bases and 2 bases respectively, with 18 bases between them. The CDR3 consists of 17 residues. With regard to this clone: The target antigen is unknown.

The chain recombines TRBV2 with TRBJ1-2; D gene uncertain. This receptor was identified in a woman aged 25 to 45 in good health and CMV-seropositive. Sequenced material: PBMCs. The CDR3 DNA follows: TGTGCCAGCAGTGAATCTTTAGGAGATACCAAAAACTATGGCTACACCTTC. This encodes CASSESLGDTKNYGYTF.